Sequencing of this T cell receptor (beta chain) was carried out in a study of shared clonotypes between healthy human individuals. Between the trimmed V and J ends, which lost 2 bases and 5 bases, there was a span of 7 bases. Germline V CDR1 and CDR2: MDHEN, SYDVKM. There are 12 residues in the CDR3. TCRdb's table, derived via immunoSEQ multiplex PCR, lists solely in-frame clones and lacks some. The sample yields hundreds of thousands of clones, 55% to 75% seen once. This clone was seen more than once but under ten times. The receptor was derived from a woman aged 30 to 39 in good health. Material: memory CD4+ T cells sorted from blood. Sample subset: CD45RA-negative fraction. The V gene is TRBV28, the J gene TRBJ2-7, with no clear D. The CDR3 protein is CASSLRQDEQYF. Written as DNA, the CDR3 is TGTGCCAGCAGTTTACGCCAGGACGAGCAGTACTTC.